These 24 T cell receptor beta chains were all obtained from the same sample, sequenced in a study of blood T cell repertoires in COVID-19. Sequenced by immunoSEQ multiplex PCR; TCRdb stores in-frame clones only, minus some. In the table there are about 250,000 clones, around 85% of which are singletons. The sample taken for sequencing was peripheral blood. These receptors came from a man older than 75 with acute or convalescent COVID-19.

The rearrangement uses TRBV30 and TRBJ1-1, with 8 bases fitting TRBD1. V shed 3 bases, J shed 3 bases, and the junction held 6 bases outside the gene matches. The CDR3 contains 14 residues. The germline V gene encodes CDR1 GTSNPN and CDR2 SVGIG (reference sequence). CDR3 amino acids: CAWRRKQGDTEAFF. The CDR3 bases are TGTGCCTGGAGAAGGAAACAGGGGGACACTGAAGCTTTCTTT.

This chain's CDR3 is CSVEPAAAGLDTQYF. The CDR3 bases are TGCAGCGTTGAACCGGCGGCGGCAGGGCTAGATACGCAGTATTTT. The chain links TRBV29-1 to TRBJ2-3; TRBD1 might be the D (5 bases). Trimming removed 2 bases at V and 5 bases at J, with 17 bases between. The CDR3 spans 15 residues. CDR1 and CDR2 from the germline V gene are SQVTM and ANQGSEA.

The CDR3 reads CASSGGYTSNTEAFF. The DNA of the CDR3 is TGCGCCAGCAGCGGGGGGTACACATCGAACACTGAAGCTTTCTTT. V gene TRBV5-1 combines with J gene TRBJ1-1, with D possibly being TRBD1 (5 bases). Germline V lookup: CDR1 SGHRS, CDR2 YFSETQ. The CDR3 has 15 residues. Trimming cost V 4 bases and J 1 base, with 14 bases left between them.

This chain connects TRBV5-5 to TRBJ1-2, with D perhaps TRBD1 (5 bases). CDR1 is SGHKS, CDR2 YYEKEE, per germline (reference sequence). The length of the CDR3 is 12 residues. The V end lost 3 bases, the J end lost 11 bases, and 14 bases lay between the germline ends. CDR3 DNA: TGTGCCAGCAGCTCATGGACAACAAATTACACCTTC. Its translation: CASSSWTTNYTF. Drawing the rest from reference TRBV5-5 and TRBJ1-2, the complete variable domain is DAGVTQSPTHLIKTRGQQVTLRCSPISGHKSVSWYQQVLGQGPQFIFQYYEKEERGRGNFPDRFSARQFPNYSSELNVNALLLGDSALYLCASSSWTTNYTFGSGTRLTVV.

The chain is built from TRBV19 and TRBJ2-7; possibly TRBD1 for D (5 bases). Germline CDR1 is LNHDA and CDR2 is SQIVND (reference sequence). Trimming removed 4 bases from V and 2 bases from J, with 12 bases in between. The CDR3 length is 14 residues. The CDR3 protein is CASSTDKSTYEQYF. CDR3 DNA sequence: TGTGCCAGTAGTACGGACAAAAGTACCTACGAGCAGTACTTC.

The chain employs TRBV19 and TRBJ2-3; 10 nucleotides agree with TRBD2. The CDR3 length is 15 residues. The germline V gene encodes CDR1 LNHDA and CDR2 SQIVND (reference sequence). Trimming cost V 3 bases and J 1 base; bases outside gene matches: 1. The CDR3 region is CASSMTSGRTDTQYF. DNA for the CDR3: TGTGCCAGTAGTATGACTAGCGGGCGCACAGATACGCAGTATTTT.

The CDR3 coding sequence is TGTGCCAGTAGCCCAGGGGCCTACGAGCAGTACTTC. This sequence encodes CASSPGAYEQYF. The chain carries TRBV19 and TRBJ2-7; D is perhaps TRBD1 (6 bases). Germline CDR1 is LNHDA and CDR2 is SQIVND (reference sequence). The CDR3 totals 12 residues. V was pared by 6 bases and J by 2 bases, with 8 bases between.

This rearrangement joins TRBV7-6 to TRBJ2-7; 12 bases map to TRBD2. Germline V gene lookup returns CDR1 SGHVS and CDR2 FNYEAQ. J gave up 3 bases and V 5 bases, and 8 bases lay outside the gene matches. The CDR3 has 16 amino acids. The CDR3, as DNA: TGTGCCAGCAGCATCGGGGGACTAGCGGGCTACTACGAGCAGTACTTC. Amino acids: CASSIGGLAGYYEQYF.

This clone was counted a few times. J is TRBJ1-3 and V is TRBV28, with 7 bases that match TRBD1. Germline trimming cut 1 base from V and 4 bases from J; bases unmatched to any gene: 1. The CDR3 is 14 amino acids. Per the germline V gene, CDR1 is MDHEN and CDR2 is SYDVKM. The CDR3 sequence: CASSLSQGGNTIYF. The CDR3 region has the DNA TGTGCCAGCAGTTTATCACAGGGGGGAAACACCATATATTTT.

V usage is TRBV5-1 and J usage is TRBJ2-5; 8 positions match TRBD1. The J segment lost 5 bases and the V segment lost 5 bases, leaving 11 bases of the junction unmatched. From germline, CDR1 is SGHRS and CDR2 YFSETQ. The CDR3 contains 15 residues. This chain's CDR3 is CASRDAQGARETQYF. DNA for the CDR3: TGCGCCAGCAGGGACGCGCAGGGGGCGCGGGAGACCCAGTACTTC.

The chain joins TRBV27 to TRBJ1-2; TRBD1 matches at 9 bases. CDR3 length: 14 amino acids. Germline V gene sequence: CDR1 MNHEY, CDR2 SMNVEV (reference sequence). V lost 7 bases and J lost 2; bases outside the gene matches: 5. The CDR3 nucleotides are TGTGCCAGCACCCGGACAGGGGTAAACTATGGCTACACCTTC. As protein: CASTRTGVNYGYTF.

The rearrangement joins TRBV27 to TRBJ1-5; tentative D call: TRBD1 (6 bases). V gave up 6 bases and J gave up 8 bases, with 20 bases separating them. Per the germline V gene, CDR1 is MNHEY and CDR2 is SMNVEV (reference sequence). This CDR3 is 15 amino acids long. The CDR3 region is CASSLTVQGNKPQHF. The CDR3 DNA reads as TGTGCCAGCAGCCTAACCGTACAGGGTAACAAGCCCCAGCATTTT.

This clone occurred a few times. The V and J genes are TRBV7-2 and TRBJ1-5, with TRBD1 identical over 8 bases. Germline V gene data show CDR1 as SGHTA and CDR2 as FQGNSA. The CDR3 has 15 residues. The ends lost 2 bases at V and 6 bases at J; junction bases unmatched: 6. CDR3 coding DNA: TGTGCCAGCAGCTTACTAGGCAGGGGGCTTCAGCCCCAGCATTTT. Amino acids: CASSLLGRGLQPQHF.

V is TRBV21-1 and J is TRBJ2-7; the DNA was not compared with TRBD1, the D call given in the table. TRBV21-1 is designated a pseudogene. The CDR3 length is 15 residues. The CDR3 region has the DNA TGTGCCAGCAGCAAAGCGGCACCATCAGCCTACGAGCAGTACTTC. The encoded protein is CASSKAAPSAYEQYF.

This chain connects TRBV9 to TRBJ2-1; no definite D call. The V gene lost 2 bases and the J gene lost 0 bases, with 12 bases spanning the gap. Germline V CDR1 and CDR2: SGDLS, YYNGEE. The CDR3 is 16 amino acids. The CDR3 sequence is CASSVQPSSSYNEQFF. Here the CDR3 DNA reads TGTGCCAGCAGCGTTCAACCTTCGAGCTCCTACAATGAGCAGTTCTTC.

V gene TRBV24-1 combines with J gene TRBJ2-3; perhaps TRBD1 as D (6 bases). This CDR3 spans 14 amino acids. Germline CDR1 is KGHDR and CDR2 is SFDVKD. The V gene lost 3 bases and the J gene lost 5 bases, with 11 bases spanning the gap. CDR3 bases: TGTGCCACCAGTGATATGACAGGCGGAGATACGCAGTATTTT. This codes for CATSDMTGGDTQYF.

On this clone itself: Other DNA sequences in this specimen translate into the identical CDR3. V is TRBV5-1 and J is TRBJ2-7, with TRBD2 matching 7 bases. Germline V gives CDR1 SGHRS, CDR2 YFSETQ. Losses at the gene ends were 0 bases for V and 1 base for J; bases not matched to a gene: 4. The CDR3 length is 15 residues. The CDR3 bases are TGCGCCAGCAGCTTGGTGGCTAGCGGTTCCTACGAGCAGTACTTC. Residues: CASSLVASGSYEQYF.

The DNA of the CDR3 is TGTGCCAGCAGCTTCTCGACAGGGGCTTTCTCTGGAAACACCATATATTTT. It encodes CASSFSTGAFSGNTIYF. The chain uses TRBV7-9 and TRBJ1-3, with 8 bases that match TRBD1. The CDR3 length is 17 residues. The junction had 7 bases not matched to a gene; V was cut back by 3 bases and J by 0 bases. Germline-derived CDR1 and CDR2 are SEHNR and FQNEAQ (reference sequence).

The chain is built from TRBV5-1 and TRBJ2-3, with 7 bases that match TRBD2. J was trimmed by 1 base and V by 3 bases; bases with no gene match: 11. The CDR3 runs 17 residues. Germline CDR1 and CDR2: SGHRS and YFSETQ. In nucleotides, the CDR3 is TGCGCCAGCAGCTCTGTCCTGCTAGCGGCCGGCACAGATACGCAGTATTTT. Translating it yields CASSSVLLAAGTDTQYF.

This chain links TRBV27 with TRBJ1-5, with 9 bases lining up with TRBD1. The V segment lost 7 bases and the J segment 3 bases; nucleotides outside the gene matches: 7. The CDR3 is made up of 15 amino acids. The germline V gene has CDR1 MNHEY and CDR2 SMNVEV (reference sequence). The CDR3 reads CASTNDRGNNQPQHF. The CDR3 DNA follows: TGTGCCAGCACCAACGACAGGGGGAACAATCAGCCCCAGCATTTT.

V is TRBV3-1 (or the pseudogene TRBV3-2) and J is TRBJ2-7; 7 nucleotides line up with TRBD1. J was trimmed by 4 bases and V by 6 bases; bases with no gene match: 18. This CDR3 is 17 amino acids long. Germline V gene sequence: CDR1 LGHDT, CDR2 YNNKEL (reference sequence). DNA of the CDR3: TGTGCCAGCAGTTTAAGGTCCTCCGGGACAGAGATATACGAGCAGTACTTC. Translating gives CASSLRSSGTEIYEQYF.

This chain links TRBV6-5 with TRBJ1-4; no reliable D call. This CDR3 is built from 15 residues. Trimming removed 0 bases at V and 3 bases at J, with 8 bases between. The germline CDR1 and CDR2 sequences are MNHEY and SVGAGI. The CDR3: CASSYSTRPNEKLFF. DNA of the CDR3: TGTGCCAGCAGTTACTCGACACGGCCTAATGAAAAACTGTTTTTT.

The chain carries TRBV27 and TRBJ2-7; maybe TRBD2 (6 bases). The CDR3 extends over 16 amino acids. V dropped 6 bases and J dropped 0 bases, with 18 bases sitting between them. Germline values: CDR1 MNHEY, CDR2 SMNVEV (reference sequence). CDR3 region: CASSSLAARNSYEQYF. CDR3 DNA: TGTGCCAGCAGCTCGTTAGCGGCGCGGAACTCCTACGAGCAGTACTTC.

A remark on this clone: With a much larger clone just one base away, this may be a read error. The chain is built from TRBV11-2 and TRBJ2-1, with 8 bases fitting TRBD2. There are 16 residues in the CDR3. Germline V CDR1 and CDR2: SGHAT, FQNNGV. Trimming took 5 bases from V and 2 from J; bases not matched to a gene: 8. The CDR3 DNA reads TGTGCCAGCAGCCGGGGGGGGGCTTGGGCCTACAATGAGCAGTTCTTC. Amino acid sequence: CASSRGGAWAYNEQFF.